This passage covers 2 T cell receptor beta chains from one sample sequenced in a study of blood T cell repertoires in COVID-19. This table comes from immunoSEQ multiplex PCR, and its TCRdb copy is limited to in-frame clones, with some not included. The repertoire consists of over 450,000 clones, with 85% to 90% occurring once and the leading ten covering 7.5% to 9%. Sample: peripheral blood. The receptor source for this set is a woman aged 45-65 years with COVID-19, enrolled during active disease.

This clone was counted a single time. V and J are TRBV2 and TRBJ1-2; a possible D gene is TRBD1 (6 bases). The germline V gene has CDR1 SNHLY and CDR2 FYNNEI. The ends were cut back, 6 bases at V and 8 bases at J, with 13 bases in the middle. The CDR3 loop spans 12 amino acids. The CDR3 nucleotides are TGTGCCAGCAGACGGGACAAGGAGGGCTACACCTTC. Protein product: CASRRDKEGYTF. Variable domain in full (rest from reference TRBV2 and TRBJ1-2): EPEVTQTPSHQVTQMGQEVILRCVPISNHLYFYWYRQILGQKVEFLVSFYNNEISEKSEIFDDQFSVERPDGSNFTLKIRSTKLEDSAMYFCASRRDKEGYTFGSGTRLTVV.

CDR3 region: CASSIGPARNPLSNQPQHF. CDR3 DNA sequence: TGTGCCAGTAGTATAGGGCCAGCCAGGAACCCTTTAAGCAATCAGCCCCAGCATTTT. The genes are TRBV19 and TRBJ1-5; no clear D gene. The V end lost 1 base, the J end lost 1 base, and 20 bases lay between the germline ends. Looked up from germline, CDR1 is LNHDA and CDR2 is SQIVND (reference sequence). This CDR3 has 19 amino acids. The full variable domain, rest sourced from reference TRBV19 and TRBJ1-5, is DGGITQSPKYLFRKEGQNVTLSCEQNLNHDAMYWYRQDPGQGLRLIYYSQIVNDFQKGDIAEGYSVSREKKESFPLTVTSAQKNPTAFYLCASSIGPARNPLSNQPQHFGDGTRLSIL.